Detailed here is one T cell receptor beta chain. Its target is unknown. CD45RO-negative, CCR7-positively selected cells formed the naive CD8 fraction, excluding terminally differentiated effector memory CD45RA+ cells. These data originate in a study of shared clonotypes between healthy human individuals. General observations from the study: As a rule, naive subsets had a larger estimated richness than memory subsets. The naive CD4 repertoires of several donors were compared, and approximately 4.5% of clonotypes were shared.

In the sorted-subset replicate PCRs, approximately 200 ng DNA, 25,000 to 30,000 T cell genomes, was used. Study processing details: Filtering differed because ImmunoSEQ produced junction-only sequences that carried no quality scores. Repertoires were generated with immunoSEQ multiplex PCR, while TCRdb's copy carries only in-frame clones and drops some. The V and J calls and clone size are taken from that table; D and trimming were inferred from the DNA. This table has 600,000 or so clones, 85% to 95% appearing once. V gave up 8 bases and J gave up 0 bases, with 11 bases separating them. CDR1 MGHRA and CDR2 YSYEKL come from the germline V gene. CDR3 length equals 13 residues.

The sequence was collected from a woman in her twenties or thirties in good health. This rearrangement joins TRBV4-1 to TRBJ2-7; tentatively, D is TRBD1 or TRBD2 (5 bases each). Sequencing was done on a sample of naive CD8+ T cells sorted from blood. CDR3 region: CASAGTDSYEQYF. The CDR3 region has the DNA TGCGCCAGCGCCGGGACGGACTCCTACGAGCAGTACTTC.